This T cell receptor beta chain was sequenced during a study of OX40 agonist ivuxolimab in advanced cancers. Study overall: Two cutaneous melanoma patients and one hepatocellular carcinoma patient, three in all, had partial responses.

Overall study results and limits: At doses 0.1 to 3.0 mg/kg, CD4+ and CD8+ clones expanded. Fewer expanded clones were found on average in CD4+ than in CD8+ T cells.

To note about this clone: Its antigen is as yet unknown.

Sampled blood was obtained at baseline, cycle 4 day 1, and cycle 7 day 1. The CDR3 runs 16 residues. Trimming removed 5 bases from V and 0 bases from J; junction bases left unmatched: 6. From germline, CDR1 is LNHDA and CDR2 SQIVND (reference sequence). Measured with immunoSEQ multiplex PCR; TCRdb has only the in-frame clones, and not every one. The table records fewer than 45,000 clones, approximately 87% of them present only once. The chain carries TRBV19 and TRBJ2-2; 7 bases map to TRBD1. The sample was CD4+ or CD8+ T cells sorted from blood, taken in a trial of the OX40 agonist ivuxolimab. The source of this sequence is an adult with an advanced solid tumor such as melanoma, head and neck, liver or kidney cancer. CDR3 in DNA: TGTGCCAGTAGTTCCCGGACAGGATCGAACACCGGGGAGCTGTTTTTT. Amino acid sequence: CASSSRTGSNTGELFF.